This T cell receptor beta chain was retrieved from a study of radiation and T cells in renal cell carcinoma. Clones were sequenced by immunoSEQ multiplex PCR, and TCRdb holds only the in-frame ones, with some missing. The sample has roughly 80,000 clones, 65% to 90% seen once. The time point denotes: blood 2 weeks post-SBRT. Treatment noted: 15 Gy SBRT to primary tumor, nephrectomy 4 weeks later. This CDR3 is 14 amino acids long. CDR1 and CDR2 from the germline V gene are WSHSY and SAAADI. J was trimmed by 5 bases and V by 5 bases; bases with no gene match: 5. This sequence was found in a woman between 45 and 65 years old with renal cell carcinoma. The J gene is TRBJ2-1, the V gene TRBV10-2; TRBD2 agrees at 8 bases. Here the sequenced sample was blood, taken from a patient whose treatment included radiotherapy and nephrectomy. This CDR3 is CASSSGTRDNEQFF. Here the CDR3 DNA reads TGCGCCAGCAGTTCCGGGACTAGGGACAATGAGCAGTTCTTC.